This TCR beta chain was captured in a study of T cell repertoires in cytomegalovirus infection. Turning to the study itself: Public signatures in TCR beta pointed to CMV infection and matching HLA type.

TCRdb recomputed calls from the reads with MiXCR, one row per CDR3 protein. The sample shows about 920,000 distinct CDR3 sequences, 31% of them seen only once. Trimming stripped 5 bases from V and 1 base from J, with 15 bases between. Germline values: CDR1 MNHEY, CDR2 SMNVEV (reference sequence). The CDR3 covers 16 residues. A remark on this clonotype: Its antigen is as yet unknown.

J is TRBJ2-1 and V is TRBV27; D is perhaps TRBD2 (5 bases). The TCR originated in a human donor in good health (CMV status not recorded). Some clones in this sample may be carry-over from other donors' samples. The sample in question was cultured CD8+ T cells from PBMCs, obtained from culture after CMV antigen stimulation. The CDR3 nucleotides read TGTGCCAGCAGTCCCCCCCCGGGGATATCCTACAATGAGCAGTTCTTC. Translation: CASSPPPGISYNEQFF.